The TCR beta chain described here comes from a study of cytomegalovirus exposure and HLA in healthy donors. At the level of the study: Of the donors genotyped, 398 in all, about 80% fell in the Caucasian-associated ancestry cluster.

A word on this clone: Its target is not known.

The PCR was carried out with 60 Vbeta primers and 13 Jbeta primers. The protocol was immunoSEQ multiplex PCR, while the TCRdb copy is restricted to in-frame clones and leaves out a portion. The sample holds more than 200,000 clones; about 84% are singletons and the top ten take about 1.2%. General observations from the study: Presence/absence analyses took donor sequencing depth as roughly uniform. DRB1 had the most TCR associations and HLA-C the fewest, a later analysis found, with rates varying by HLA locus. The likely origin of a cluster of highly shared sequence variants was a sequencing artifact.

This sequence was found in a human donor in good health. Input material: PBMCs.

CDR3 DNA: TGCGCCAGCAGCCAAGGGAGGGTTAGGGGCAATGAGCAGTTCTTC. Translated, it gives CASSQGRVRGNEQFF. The chain carries TRBV4-3 and TRBJ2-1; D might be TRBD2 (6 bases). This CDR3 contains 15 residues. V lost 1 base, J lost 6 bases, and 13 bases lay in between. In germline, CDR1 is LGHNA, CDR2 YSLEER.